This TCR beta chain was found in a study of blood T cell repertoires in COVID-19. Turning to the study itself: The origin of the acute and convalescent COVID-19 samples was the United States, Italy and Spain. T cells, B-cell-depleted T cells, or PBMCs provided the cDNA or gDNA that served as material.

CDR1 LNHDA and CDR2 SQIVND come from the germline V gene (reference sequence). The trim removed 3 bases at V and 7 bases at J, leaving 6 bases unmatched. The length of the CDR3 is 15 residues. Authors' methods: Nucleated cell counts were estimated from reference gene primer amplification. The protocol was immunoSEQ multiplex PCR, while the TCRdb copy is restricted to in-frame clones and leaves out a portion. That table gives V, J and clone size, and the DNA gave D and trimming. The sample contains roughly 80,000 clones, approximately 81% of which appear only once. This clone was found once. The sample taken for sequencing was peripheral blood. The TCR was taken from a man older than 75 with acute or convalescent COVID-19. This sequence joins TRBV19 and TRBJ2-6; 7 bases line up with TRBD1. The CDR3 sequence: CASSMAAGGANVLTF. For the CDR3, the DNA is TGTGCCAGTAGTATGGCGGCAGGGGGTGCCAACGTCCTGACTTTC.